What follows are 11 T cell receptor beta chains derived from one specimen sequenced in a study of blood T cell repertoires in COVID-19. Profiled with immunoSEQ multiplex PCR; TCRdb holds only in-frame clones, not every one. The table records about 74,000 clones, about 91% of them present only once. Sequenced input: peripheral blood. Receptors originate from a woman at least 80 years old with active or convalescent COVID-19.

This clone was observed once. The chain carries TRBV6-2 or TRBV6-3 and TRBJ2-3; 12 bases map to TRBD1. The CDR3 contains 16 residues. CDR1 MNHEY and CDR2 SVGEGT come from the germline V gene. The trim removed 5 bases at V and 9 bases at J, leaving 12 bases unmatched. CDR3 DNA sequence: TGTGCCAGCAGTAATCCTTGGGGGACAGGGGGCCTAACGCAGTATTTT. It yields the protein CASSNPWGTGGLTQYF.

V usage is TRBV11-3 and J usage is TRBJ2-5, with 8 positions matching TRBD2. V was clipped by 3 bases and J by 2 bases; unmatched bases: 5. This CDR3 contains 15 residues. Germline V gene data show CDR1 as SGHNT and CDR2 as YENEEA. In DNA form, the CDR3 reads TGTGCCAGCAGCTTCCGGGCTAGCGGGCAAGAGACCCAGTACTTC. It specifies CASSFRASGQETQYF.

The chain uses TRBV24-1 and TRBJ1-2; 7 bases align to TRBD1. The CDR3 sequence is 15 residues long. Germline loops: CDR1 KGHDR, CDR2 SFDVKD. The J segment lost 4 bases and the V segment lost 3 bases, leaving 7 bases of the junction unmatched. This CDR3 is CATSDTAGTAYGYTF. The CDR3 coding sequence is TGTGCCACCAGTGATACCGCCGGGACAGCCTATGGCTACACCTTC.

The genes are TRBV27 and TRBJ1-2; 7 bases match TRBD1. V dropped 5 bases and J dropped 0; count of bases not matched to a gene: 6. The CDR3 is 15 residues long. The germline CDR1 and CDR2 sequences are MNHEY and SMNVEV (reference sequence). This CDR3 reads CASSITGTANYGYTF. The CDR3 coding sequence is TGTGCCAGCAGTATCACCGGGACAGCTAACTATGGCTACACCTTC.

The chain is built from TRBV6-5 and TRBJ2-1; D possibly corresponds to TRBD1 (6 bases). With 5 bases removed from V and 4 bases from J, the gap between germline ends came to 9 bases. The length of the CDR3 is 13 residues. Germline loops: CDR1 MNHEY, CDR2 SVGAGI. The CDR3 protein is CASSQGIYNEQFF. The CDR3 DNA reads TGTGCCAGCAGTCAGGGGATATACAATGAGCAGTTCTTC.

This chain links TRBV5-6 with TRBJ2-7; 9 bases map to TRBD1. The ends lost 0 bases at V and 3 bases at J; junction bases unmatched: 4. This CDR3 has 15 amino acids. Germline assignment: CDR1 SGHDT and CDR2 YYEEEE. The DNA for the CDR3 is TGTGCCAGCAGCTTGGGGGGACAGGGACTCTACGAGCAGTACTTC. This gives the protein CASSLGGQGLYEQYF.

The chain joins TRBV19 to TRBJ1-5, with D possibly TRBD1 on 5 matching bases. Trimming cost V 3 bases and J 9 bases, with 12 bases left between them. This CDR3 spans 13 amino acids. CDR1 and CDR2 from the germline V gene are LNHDA and SQIVND (reference sequence). CDR3 nucleotides: TGTGCCAGTAGTATGGAGCAGGGAAGGCCCCAGCATTTT. As protein: CASSMEQGRPQHF.

The chain combines TRBV9 with TRBJ2-3; the D is unclear. Trimming left V 0 bases short and J 2 bases short, with 4 bases between. The CDR3 runs to 13 residues. Germline-derived CDR1 and CDR2 are SGDLS and YYNGEE. CDR3 region: CASSVAFTDTQYF. Written as DNA, the CDR3 is TGTGCCAGCAGCGTAGCCTTCACAGATACGCAGTATTTT. The full variable domain, in which reference TRBV9 and TRBJ2-3 provide the parts outside the CDR3, is DSGVTQTPKHLITATGQRVTLRCSPRSGDLSVYWYQQSLDQGLQFLIQYYNGEERAKGNILERFSAQQFPDLHSELNLSSLELGDSALYFCASSVAFTDTQYFGPGTRLTVL.

The gene calls are TRBV27 and TRBJ2-7; 11 bases are a match to TRBD1. CDR1 MNHEY and CDR2 SMNVEV come from the germline V gene (reference sequence). The CDR3 has 15 residues. V lost 3 bases to trimming and J lost 6 bases; unmatched junction nucleotides: 7. The CDR3 DNA reads as TGTGCCAGCAGTTTCTCCTGGGACAGGGGGTCCGAGCAGTACTTC. Translating gives CASSFSWDRGSEQYF.

This chain connects TRBV19 to TRBJ1-3; D unresolved. V dropped 4 bases and J dropped 3 bases, with 13 bases sitting between them. The CDR3 is 15 amino acids. In germline, CDR1 is LNHDA, CDR2 SQIVND (reference sequence). The CDR3: CASSRDVGFGNTIYF. The CDR3 bases are TGTGCCAGTAGTAGAGATGTCGGGTTTGGAAACACCATATATTTT.

The chain links TRBV27 to TRBJ2-1; 10 nucleotides agree with TRBD1. Germline-derived CDR1 and CDR2 are MNHEY and SMNVEV (reference sequence). CDR3 length equals 16 residues. V trimming: 4 bases; J trimming: 5 bases; junction bases outside the gene matches: 8. In DNA form, the CDR3 reads TGTGCCAGCAGTTCATATAGGACAGGGGGAAACAATGAGCAGTTCTTC. Translating gives CASSSYRTGGNNEQFF.